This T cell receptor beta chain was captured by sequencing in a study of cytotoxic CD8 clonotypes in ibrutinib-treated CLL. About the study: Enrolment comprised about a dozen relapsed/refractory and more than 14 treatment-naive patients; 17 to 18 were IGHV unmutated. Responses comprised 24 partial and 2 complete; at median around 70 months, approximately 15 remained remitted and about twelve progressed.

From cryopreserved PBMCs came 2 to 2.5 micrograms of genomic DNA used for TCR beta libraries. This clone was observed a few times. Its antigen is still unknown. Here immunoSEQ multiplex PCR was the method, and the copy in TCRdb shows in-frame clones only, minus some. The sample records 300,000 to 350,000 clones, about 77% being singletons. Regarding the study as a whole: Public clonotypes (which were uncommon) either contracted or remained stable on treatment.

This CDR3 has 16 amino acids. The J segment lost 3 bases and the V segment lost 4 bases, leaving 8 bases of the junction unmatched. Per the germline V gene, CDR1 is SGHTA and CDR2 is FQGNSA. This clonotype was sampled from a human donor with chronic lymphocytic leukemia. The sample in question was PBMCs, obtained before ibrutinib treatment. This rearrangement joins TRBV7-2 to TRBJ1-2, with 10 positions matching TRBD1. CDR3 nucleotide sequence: TGTGCCAGCAGCTCCGGGACAGGGGCCGCCGACTATGGCTACACCTTC. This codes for CASSSGTGAADYGYTF.